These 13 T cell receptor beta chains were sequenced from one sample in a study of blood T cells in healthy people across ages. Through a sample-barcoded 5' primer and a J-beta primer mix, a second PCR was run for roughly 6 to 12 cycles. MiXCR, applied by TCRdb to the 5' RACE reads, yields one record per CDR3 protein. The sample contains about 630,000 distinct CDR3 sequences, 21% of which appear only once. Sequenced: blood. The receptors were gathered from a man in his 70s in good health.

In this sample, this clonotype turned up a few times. CDR3 sequence: CSARPRAPTGYTF. The CDR3 bases are TGCAGTGCTAGACCGAGGGCACCTACAGGCTACACCTTC. This sequence joins TRBV20-1 and TRBJ1-2; unclear D gene. CDR3 length equals 13 residues. Germline assignment: CDR1 DFQATT and CDR2 SNEGSKA (reference sequence). The ends were cut back, 2 bases at V and 8 bases at J, with 15 bases in the middle.

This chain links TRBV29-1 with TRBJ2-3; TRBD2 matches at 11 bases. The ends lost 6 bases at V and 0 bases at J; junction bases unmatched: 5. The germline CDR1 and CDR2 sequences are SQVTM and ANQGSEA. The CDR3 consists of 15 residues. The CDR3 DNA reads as TGCAGCGTCCAGGGACTAGCGGAAAGCACAGATACGCAGTATTTT. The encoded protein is CSVQGLAESTDTQYF.

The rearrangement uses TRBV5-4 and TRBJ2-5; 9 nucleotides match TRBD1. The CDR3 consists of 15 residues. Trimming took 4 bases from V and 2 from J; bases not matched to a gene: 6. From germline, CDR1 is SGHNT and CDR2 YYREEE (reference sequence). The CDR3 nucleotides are TGTGCCAGCAGCCGACTACAGGGGGCTCAAGAGACCCAGTACTTC. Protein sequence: CASSRLQGAQETQYF.

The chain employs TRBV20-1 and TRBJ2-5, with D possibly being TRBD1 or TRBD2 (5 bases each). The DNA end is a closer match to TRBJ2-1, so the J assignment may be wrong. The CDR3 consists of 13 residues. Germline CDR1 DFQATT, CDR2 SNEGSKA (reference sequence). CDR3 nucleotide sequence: TGCAGTGCTAGCCCGGGACCGCCCAATGAGCAGTTCTTC. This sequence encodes CSASPGPPNEQFF.

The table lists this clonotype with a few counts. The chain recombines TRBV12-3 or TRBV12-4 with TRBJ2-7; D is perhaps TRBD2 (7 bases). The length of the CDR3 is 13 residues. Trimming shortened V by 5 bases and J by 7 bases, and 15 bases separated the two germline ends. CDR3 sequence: CASSRGGDLEQYF. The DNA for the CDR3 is TGTGCCAGCAGTCGAGGGGGGGACCTGGAGCAGTACTTC.

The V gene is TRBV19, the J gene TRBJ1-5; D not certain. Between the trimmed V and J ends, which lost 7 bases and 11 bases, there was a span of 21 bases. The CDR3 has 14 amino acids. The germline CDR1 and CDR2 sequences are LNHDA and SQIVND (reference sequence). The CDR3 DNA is TGTGCCAGTATCGGACCGACTAACGGCCCGTCCCAGCATTTT. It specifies CASIGPTNGPSQHF. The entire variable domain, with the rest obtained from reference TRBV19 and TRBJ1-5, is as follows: DGGITQSPKYLFRKEGQNVTLSCEQNLNHDAMYWYRQDPGQGLRLIYYSQIVNDFQKGDIAEGYSVSREKKESFPLTVTSAQKNPTAFYLCASIGPTNGPSQHFGDGTRLSIL.

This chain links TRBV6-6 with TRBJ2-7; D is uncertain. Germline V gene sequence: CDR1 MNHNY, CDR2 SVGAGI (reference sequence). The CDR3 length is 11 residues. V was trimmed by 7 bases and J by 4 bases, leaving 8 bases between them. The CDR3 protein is CASTQNYEQYF. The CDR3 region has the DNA TGTGCCAGCACCCAGAATTACGAGCAGTACTTC.

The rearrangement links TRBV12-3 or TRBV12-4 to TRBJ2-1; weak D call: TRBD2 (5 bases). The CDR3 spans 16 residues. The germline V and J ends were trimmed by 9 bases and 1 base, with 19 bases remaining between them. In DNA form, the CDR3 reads TGTGCCAGTTCCCCACGTAGCGTTTCTTCCTACAATGAGCAGTTCTTC. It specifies CASSPRSVSSYNEQFF.

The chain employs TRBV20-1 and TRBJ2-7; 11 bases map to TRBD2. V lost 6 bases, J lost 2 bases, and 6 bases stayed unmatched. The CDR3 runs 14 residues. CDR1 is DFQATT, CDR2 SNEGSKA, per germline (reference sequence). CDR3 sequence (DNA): TGCAGTGCAAAACTAGCGGGAGAGACCTACGAGCAGTACTTC. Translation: CSAKLAGETYEQYF.

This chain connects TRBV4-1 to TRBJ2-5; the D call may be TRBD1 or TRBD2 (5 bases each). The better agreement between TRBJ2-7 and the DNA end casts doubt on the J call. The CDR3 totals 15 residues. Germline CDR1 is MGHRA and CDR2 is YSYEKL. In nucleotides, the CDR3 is TGCGCCAGCAGCCTTCGAGGGGCAGGGTCCTACGAGCAGTACTTC. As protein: CASSLRGAGSYEQYF.

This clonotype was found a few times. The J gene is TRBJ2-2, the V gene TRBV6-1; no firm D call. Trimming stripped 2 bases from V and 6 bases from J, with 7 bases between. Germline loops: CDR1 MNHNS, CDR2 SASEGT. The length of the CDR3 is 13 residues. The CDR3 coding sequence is TGTGCCAGCAGTGAAAGCTTTTCCGGGGAGCTGTTTTTT. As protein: CASSESFSGELFF.

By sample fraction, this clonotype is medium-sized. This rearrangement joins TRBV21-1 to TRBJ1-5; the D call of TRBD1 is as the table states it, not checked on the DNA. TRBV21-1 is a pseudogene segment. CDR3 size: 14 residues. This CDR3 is CASTSGQVDQPQHF. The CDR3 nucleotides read TGTGCCAGCACCTCGGGACAGGTGGATCAGCCCCAGCATTTT.

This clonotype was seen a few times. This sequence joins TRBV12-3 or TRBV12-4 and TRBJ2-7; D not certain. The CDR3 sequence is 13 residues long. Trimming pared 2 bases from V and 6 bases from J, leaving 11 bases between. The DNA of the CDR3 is TGTGCCAGCAGTTTAAAGGGTAGGTCCGAGCAGTACTTC. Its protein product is CASSLKGRSEQYF.